This TCR beta chain derives from a study of OX40 agonist ivuxolimab in advanced cancers. Study outcomes and limitations: CD8+ T cells showed, on average, more clonal expansion than CD4+ cells. With doses of 0.1 to 3.0 mg/kg, CD4+ and CD8+ blood T cells had undergone clonal expansion by week 6.

Points on this clone: The antigen remains undetermined.

The CDR3 loop spans 15 amino acids. The trim removed 2 bases at V and 4 bases at J, leaving 5 bases unmatched. Germline CDR1 and CDR2: KGHSH and LQKENI. Libraries were prepared by immunoSEQ multiplex PCR; TCRdb keeps only in-frame clonotypes and omits some of them. This table holds 35,000 to 55,000 clones, 75% to 90% found once. Sample: CD4+ or CD8+ T cells sorted from blood, taken in a trial of the OX40 agonist ivuxolimab. V is TRBV18 and J is TRBJ1-1, with 9 positions matching TRBD1. The receptor was derived from an adult with an advanced solid tumor such as melanoma, head and neck, liver or kidney cancer. Here the CDR3 DNA reads TGTGCCAGCTCACCAGGACAGGGGTGGGGCACTGAAGCTTTCTTT. Translating gives CASSPGQGWGTEAFF.